Described below is a single T cell receptor (beta chain) sequence and its context. This sample was included in a study of Ad26.COV2.S vaccination and SARS-CoV-2 variants. In the study overall: Of the COV1001 trial arms, the Ad26.COV2.S arm included the donor.

Trimming took 2 bases from V and 0 from J, leaving 9 bases between them. CDR1 SGHRS and CDR2 YFSETQ come from the germline V gene. The CDR3 contains 15 residues. The treatment: about 20 received Ad26.COV2.S at low or high dose, single or two shots; about 5 received placebo; per-sample allocation not given. Specimen acquisition occurred on day 63 following the initial vaccine or placebo injection. Method: immunoSEQ multiplex PCR; TCRdb's copy keeps in-frame clones and lacks some. The sample yields roughly 320,000 clones, 80% to 90% seen once. The chain joins TRBV5-1 to TRBJ2-1, with D possibly being TRBD2 (6 bases). The sample was peripheral blood, taken in a trial of Ad26.COV2.S vaccine versus placebo. This clonotype was sampled from a person between 18 and 65 years old who received the Ad26.COV2.S COVID-19 vaccine or a placebo. The CDR3: CASSLPGVSYNEQFF. Written as DNA, the CDR3 is TGCGCCAGCAGCTTACCGGGGGTCTCCTACAATGAGCAGTTCTTC. The full variable domain, its missing parts supplied by reference TRBV5-1 and TRBJ2-1, is KAGVTQTPRYLIKTRGQQVTLSCSPISGHRSVSWYQQTPGQGLQFLFEYFSETQRNKGNFPGRFSGRQFSNSRSEMNVSTLELGDSALYLCASSLPGVSYNEQFFGPGTRLTVL.